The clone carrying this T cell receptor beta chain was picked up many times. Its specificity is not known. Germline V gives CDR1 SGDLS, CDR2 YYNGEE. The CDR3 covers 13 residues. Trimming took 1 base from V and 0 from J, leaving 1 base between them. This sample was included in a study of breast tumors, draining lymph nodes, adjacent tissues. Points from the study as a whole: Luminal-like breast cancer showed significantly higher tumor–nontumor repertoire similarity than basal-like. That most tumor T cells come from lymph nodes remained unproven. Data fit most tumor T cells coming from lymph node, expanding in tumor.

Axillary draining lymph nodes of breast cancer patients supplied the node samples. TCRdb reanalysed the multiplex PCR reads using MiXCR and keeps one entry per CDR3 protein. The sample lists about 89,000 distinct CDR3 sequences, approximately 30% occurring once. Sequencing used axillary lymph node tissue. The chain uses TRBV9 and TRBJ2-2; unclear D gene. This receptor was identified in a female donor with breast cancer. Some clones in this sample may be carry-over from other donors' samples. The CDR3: CASSVTNTGELFF. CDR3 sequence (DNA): TGTGCCAGCAGCGTAACGAACACCGGGGAGCTGTTTTTT.